Shown below are 21 T cell receptor beta chains from a single sample sequenced in a study of blood T cell repertoires in COVID-19. The table came from immunoSEQ multiplex PCR; TCRdb's copy has only in-frame clones and leaves some out. The sample comprises tens of thousands of clones, about 78% of which are singletons, and 7.5% to 10% rests with the top ten. The sequenced sample was peripheral blood. These receptors came from a man between 65 and 85 years old with active or convalescent COVID-19.

This clone appeared a single time. This chain joins TRBV6-5 and TRBJ2-4; no firm D call. Germline V gives CDR1 MNHEY, CDR2 SVGAGI. The CDR3 is 15 residues long. V gave up 0 bases and J gave up 0 bases, with 6 bases separating them. CDR3 region: CASSYSRLAKNIQYF. CDR3 DNA sequence: TGTGCCAGCAGTTACTCGAGACTAGCCAAAAACATTCAGTACTTC.

This chain joins TRBV28 and TRBJ1-4, with 11 bases that match TRBD1. Germline-derived CDR1 and CDR2 are MDHEN and SYDVKM. V shed 5 bases, J shed 7 bases, and the junction held 0 bases outside the gene matches. The CDR3 runs to 13 residues. The chain's CDR3 is CASSGTGGEKLFF. As DNA, the CDR3 is TGTGCCAGCAGTGGGACAGGGGGTGAAAAACTGTTTTTT.

This chain joins TRBV11-2 and TRBJ2-1; TRBD2 matches at 9 bases. Trimming removed 5 bases from V and 4 bases from J; junction bases left unmatched: 9. Germline V gene data show CDR1 as SGHAT and CDR2 as FQNNGV. CDR3 length equals 16 residues. This chain's CDR3 is CASSPGRGGVYNEQFF. CDR3 nucleotide sequence: TGTGCCAGCAGCCCAGGGCGCGGGGGGGTATACAATGAGCAGTTCTTC.

The V gene is TRBV20-1, the J gene TRBJ1-4; the D is unclear. Germline-derived CDR1 and CDR2 are DFQATT and SNEGSKA (reference sequence). This CDR3 has 11 amino acids. Trimming cost V 5 bases and J 5 bases, with 6 bases left between them. CDR3 amino acids: CSAVQNEKLFF. The CDR3 DNA reads as TGCAGTGCTGTTCAAAATGAAAAACTGTTTTTT.

The rearrangement uses TRBV6-5 and TRBJ1-5; D is unclear. The CDR3 has 13 amino acids. Germline V CDR1 and CDR2: MNHEY, SVGAGI. V shed 5 bases and J shed 5 bases, with 10 bases lying between them. CDR3 amino acids: CASSISYHQPQHF. The CDR3 region has the DNA TGTGCCAGCAGTATCAGTTATCATCAGCCCCAGCATTTT.

The genes are TRBV5-4 and TRBJ1-3, with a weak D call TRBD1 (5 bases). The CDR3 is 14 amino acids. Trimming took off 3 bases at V and 4 bases at J, with 11 bases between the two ends. Germline CDR1 and CDR2: SGHNT and YYREEE (reference sequence). CDR3 protein: CASSSQGTGNTIYF. The CDR3 DNA sequence: TGTGCCAGCAGCTCCCAGGGAACGGGAAACACCATATATTTT.

The V call is TRBV19, the J call TRBJ2-5; possible D gene TRBD1, 6 bases. This CDR3 region has 12 residues. Looked up from germline, CDR1 is LNHDA and CDR2 is SQIVND (reference sequence). Between the trimmed V and J ends, which lost 4 bases and 4 bases, there was a span of 7 bases. The DNA of the CDR3 is TGTGCCAGTAGTAAACAGGGAGAGACCCAGTACTTC. Translating it yields CASSKQGETQYF.

The J gene is TRBJ1-2, the V gene TRBV12-5; D is perhaps TRBD1 (5 bases). Germline assignment: CDR1 LGHNT and CDR2 FRNRAP. There are 17 residues in the CDR3. V was shortened by 0 bases and J by 4 bases, with 18 bases between the two germline ends. The CDR3 DNA is TGTGCTAGTGGTTTGGTACGTCCCCAGGGCTTAAGCTATGGCTACACCTTC. This sequence encodes CASGLVRPQGLSYGYTF. Variable domain in full (rest from reference TRBV12-5 and TRBJ1-2): DARVTQTPRHKVTEMGQEVTMRCQPILGHNTVFWYRQTMMQGLELLAYFRNRAPLDDSGMPKDRFSAEMPDATLATLKIQPSEPRDSAVYFCASGLVRPQGLSYGYTFGSGTRLTVV.

This chain uses TRBV12-5 with TRBJ2-3, with a weak D call TRBD1 (6 bases). V was shortened by 5 bases and J by 0 bases, with 18 bases between the two germline ends. The CDR3 contains 17 residues. CDR1 is LGHNT, CDR2 FRNRAP, per germline. As DNA, the CDR3 is TGTGCTAGTGGTCCCCAGACAGGATCCTCAAGCACAGATACGCAGTATTTT. It encodes CASGPQTGSSSTDTQYF.

The rearrangement links TRBV5-6 to TRBJ1-2, with D hard to call. V was clipped by 4 bases and J by 4 bases, with 8 bases between them. This CDR3 is built from 12 residues. Germline-derived CDR1 and CDR2 are SGHDT and YYEEEE. This CDR3 is CASSRSGYGYTF. The CDR3 bases are TGTGCCAGCAGCCGGTCGGGCTATGGCTACACCTTC. Full variable domain (missing parts from reference TRBV5-6 and TRBJ1-2): DAGVTQSPTHLIKTRGQQVTLRCSPKSGHDTVSWYQQALGQGPQFIFQYYEEEERQRGNFPDRFSGHQFPNYSSELNVNALLLGDSALYLCASSRSGYGYTFGSGTRLTVV.

The genes are TRBV28 and TRBJ1-1, with a tentative D call TRBD1 (6 bases). Germline CDR1 MDHEN, CDR2 SYDVKM. This CDR3 has 16 amino acids. Trimming removed 5 bases at V and 3 bases at J, with 19 bases between. The CDR3 region is CASSAYPQGLYTEAFF. CDR3 bases: TGTGCCAGCAGTGCCTACCCACAGGGACTATACACTGAAGCTTTCTTT.

This clone was recorded only once. This chain's CDR3 is CSVASLMNTEAFF. The CDR3 bases are TGCAGCGTTGCCTCACTGATGAACACTGAAGCTTTCTTT. The V and J genes are TRBV29-1 and TRBJ1-1; D gene ambiguous. V shed 4 bases and J shed 0 bases, with 9 bases lying between them. This CDR3 has 13 residues. Germline V gene lookup returns CDR1 SQVTM and CDR2 ANQGSEA.

This chain connects TRBV6-6 to TRBJ1-5; 7 positions agree with TRBD1. The CDR3 is 15 residues long. Germline lookup yields CDR1 MNHNY and CDR2 SVGAGI (reference sequence). The V and J ends lost 7 bases and 6 bases, in that order; junction bases with no gene match: 12. CDR3 sequence: CASNNPTGDRQPQHF. The CDR3 region has the DNA TGTGCCAGCAATAACCCAACAGGGGACCGTCAGCCCCAGCATTTT.

Of note for this clone: An end of the junction differs from the germline gene, which may be a read error. The chain carries TRBV19 and TRBJ1-5; 11 bases are shared with TRBD1. Germline V CDR1 and CDR2: LNHDA, SQIVND (reference sequence). The CDR3 loop spans 17 amino acids. The DNA for the CDR3 is TGTGCCAGTAGGATAGGACAGGGGGCCTATAGCAATCAGCCCCAGCATTTT. Translated: CASRIGQGAYSNQPQHF.

The J gene is TRBJ2-5, the V gene TRBV29-1, with 9 nucleotides matching TRBD2. The CDR3 is made up of 15 amino acids. CDR1 SQVTM and CDR2 ANQGSEA come from the germline V gene. The V and J ends lost 4 bases and 3 bases, in that order; junction bases with no gene match: 9. The CDR3, as DNA: TGCAGCGTTGTCTCCCTAGCGGGGATCGAAGAGACCCAGTACTTC. Residues: CSVVSLAGIEETQYF.

The chain couples TRBV9 to TRBJ1-5; possible D gene TRBD1, 5 bases. This CDR3 has 17 amino acids. CDR1 and CDR2 from the germline V gene are SGDLS and YYNGEE. V gave up 4 bases and J gave up 1 base, with 18 bases separating them. Written as DNA, the CDR3 is TGTGCCAGCAGCCCCCGGGCACCCGACAGAAGCAATCAGCCCCAGCATTTT. This translates into CASSPRAPDRSNQPQHF. Using reference TRBV9 and TRBJ1-5 for the parts outside the CDR3, the full variable domain is DSGVTQTPKHLITATGQRVTLRCSPRSGDLSVYWYQQSLDQGLQFLIQYYNGEERAKGNILERFSAQQFPDLHSELNLSSLELGDSALYFCASSPRAPDRSNQPQHFGDGTRLSIL.

The chain combines TRBV3-1 (or the pseudogene TRBV3-2) with TRBJ2-3; TRBD2 might be the D (5 bases). Between the trimmed V and J ends, which lost 2 bases and 3 bases, there was a span of 6 bases. The CDR3 spans 13 residues. The germline V gene has CDR1 LGHDT and CDR2 YNNKEL (reference sequence). CDR3 amino acids: CASSQRTTDTQYF. CDR3 coding DNA: TGTGCCAGCAGCCAAAGGACTACAGATACGCAGTATTTT.

The rearrangement joins TRBV2 to TRBJ2-2; the D is unclear. The CDR3 is 17 residues long. Looked up from germline, CDR1 is SNHLY and CDR2 is FYNNEI. The V gene lost 3 bases and the J gene lost 1 base, with 15 bases spanning the gap. The CDR3 bases are TGTGCCAGCAGTGATAGGTTGAGCCGGGTGAACACCGGGGAGCTGTTTTTT. Protein: CASSDRLSRVNTGELFF. The entire variable domain, with the rest obtained from reference TRBV2 and TRBJ2-2, is as follows: EPEVTQTPSHQVTQMGQEVILRCVPISNHLYFYWYRQILGQKVEFLVSFYNNEISEKSEIFDDQFSVERPDGSNFTLKIRSTKLEDSAMYFCASSDRLSRVNTGELFFGEGSRLTVL.

The rearrangement joins TRBV9 to TRBJ2-2, with TRBD2 matching over 9 bases. Losses at the gene ends were 4 bases for V and 0 bases for J; bases not matched to a gene: 4. Germline V lookup: CDR1 SGDLS, CDR2 YYNGEE. This CDR3 contains 16 residues. CDR3 loop: CASSQRGATNTGELFF. As DNA, the CDR3 is TGTGCCAGCAGCCAGCGGGGGGCCACGAACACCGGGGAGCTGTTTTTT.

The chain couples TRBV9 to TRBJ1-5, with 8 positions matching TRBD1. Per germline, CDR1 SGDLS and CDR2 YYNGEE. The trim removed 3 bases at V and 2 bases at J, leaving 4 bases unmatched. The CDR3 is 15 amino acids. CDR3 coding DNA: TGTGCCAGCAGCGCGACAGGGGATGGCAATCAGCCCCAGCATTTT. Its translation is CASSATGDGNQPQHF.

The V gene is TRBV5-4, the J gene TRBJ2-6, with TRBD2 matching 7 bases. Losses at the gene ends were 0 bases for V and 4 bases for J; bases not matched to a gene: 4. There are 16 residues in the CDR3. In germline, CDR1 is SGHNT, CDR2 YYREEE (reference sequence). The chain's CDR3 is CASSLASGGGANVLTF. CDR3 coding DNA: TGTGCCAGCAGCTTGGCATCGGGGGGAGGGGCCAACGTCCTGACTTTC.